This T cell receptor (beta chain) originates from a study of OX40 agonist ivuxolimab in advanced cancers. About the study: Ivuxolimab, an agonist antibody against OX40 (CD134), was given to patients. Participants could have had prior anti-PD-1, anti-PD-L1 or anti-CTLA-4 therapy, and around 40% had some.

From germline, CDR1 is LNHDA and CDR2 SQIVND (reference sequence). The CDR3 totals 17 residues. Unmatched junction bases numbered 10, after V lost 5 bases and J lost 0 bases. Assay used: immunoSEQ multiplex PCR; TCRdb lists only in-frame clones, some missing. This sample has over 45,000 clones, with 65% to 85% found just once. The sample here was CD4+ or CD8+ T cells sorted from blood, taken in a trial of the OX40 agonist ivuxolimab. This receptor was taken from an adult with an advanced solid tumor such as melanoma, head and neck, liver or kidney cancer. The chain has TRBV19 and TRBJ1-5; 7 bases align to TRBD1. In DNA form, the CDR3 reads TGTGCCAGTAGTCTTACAGGGGCGACATATAGCAATCAGCCCCAGCATTTT. Amino acid sequence: CASSLTGATYSNQPQHF.